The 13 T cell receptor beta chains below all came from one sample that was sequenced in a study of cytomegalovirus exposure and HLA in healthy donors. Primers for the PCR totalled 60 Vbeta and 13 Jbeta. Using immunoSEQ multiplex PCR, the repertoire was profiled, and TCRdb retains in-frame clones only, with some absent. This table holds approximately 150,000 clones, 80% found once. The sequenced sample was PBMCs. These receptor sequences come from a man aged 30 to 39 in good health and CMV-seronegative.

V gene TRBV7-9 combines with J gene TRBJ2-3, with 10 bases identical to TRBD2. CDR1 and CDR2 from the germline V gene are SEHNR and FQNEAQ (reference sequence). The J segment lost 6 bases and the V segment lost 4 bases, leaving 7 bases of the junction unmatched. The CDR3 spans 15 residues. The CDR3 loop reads CASSSQREGSDTQYF. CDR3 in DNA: TGTGCCAGCAGCTCGCAGCGGGAGGGCTCGGATACGCAGTATTTT.

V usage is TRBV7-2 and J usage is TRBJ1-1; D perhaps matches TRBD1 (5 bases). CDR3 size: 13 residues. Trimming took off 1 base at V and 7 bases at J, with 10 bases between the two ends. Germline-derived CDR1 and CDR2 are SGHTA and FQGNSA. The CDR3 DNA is TGTGCCAGCAGCTTAGGGTGGGGCGGTGAAGCTTTCTTT. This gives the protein CASSLGWGGEAFF.

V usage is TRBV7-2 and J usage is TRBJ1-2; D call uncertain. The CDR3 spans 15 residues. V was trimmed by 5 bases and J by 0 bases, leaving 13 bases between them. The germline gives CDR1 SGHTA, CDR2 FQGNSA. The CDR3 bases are TGTGCCAGCAGCCCCACCGTTGGGCCTAACTATGGCTACACCTTC. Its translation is CASSPTVGPNYGYTF.

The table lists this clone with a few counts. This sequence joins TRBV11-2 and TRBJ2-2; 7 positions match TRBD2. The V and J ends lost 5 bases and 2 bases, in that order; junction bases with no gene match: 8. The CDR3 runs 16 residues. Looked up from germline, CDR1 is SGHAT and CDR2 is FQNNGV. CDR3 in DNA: TGTGCCAGCAGCACTCCGGGAGGCCTAAACACCGGGGAGCTGTTTTTT. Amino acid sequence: CASSTPGGLNTGELFF.

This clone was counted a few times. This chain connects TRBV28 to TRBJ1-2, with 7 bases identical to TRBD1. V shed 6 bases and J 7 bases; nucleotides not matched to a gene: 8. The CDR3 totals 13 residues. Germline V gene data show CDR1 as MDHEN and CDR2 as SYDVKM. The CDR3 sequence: CASRPTGESGYTF. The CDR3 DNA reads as TGTGCCAGCAGGCCTACAGGGGAAAGTGGCTACACCTTC.

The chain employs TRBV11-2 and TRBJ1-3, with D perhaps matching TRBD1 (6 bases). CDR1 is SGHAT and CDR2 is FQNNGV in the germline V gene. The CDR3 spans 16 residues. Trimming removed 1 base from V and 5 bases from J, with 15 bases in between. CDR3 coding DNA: TGTGCCAGCAGCTTAGTTGTGACGGGACAAAGAAACACCATATATTTT. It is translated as CASSLVVTGQRNTIYF.

CDR3 bases: TGTGCCTGGATATTCTCTAGCACAGATACGCAGTATTTT. Protein sequence: CAWIFSSTDTQYF. The chain links TRBV30 to TRBJ2-3; D not resolved. CDR3 length: 13 residues. Between the trimmed V and J ends, which lost 4 bases and 0 bases, there was a span of 8 bases. Germline CDR1 is GTSNPN and CDR2 is SVGIG (reference sequence).

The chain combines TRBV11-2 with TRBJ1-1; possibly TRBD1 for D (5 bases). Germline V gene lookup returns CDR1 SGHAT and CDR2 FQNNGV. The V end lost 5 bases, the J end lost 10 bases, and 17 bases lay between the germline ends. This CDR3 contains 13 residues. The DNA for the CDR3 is TGTGCCAGCAGCGCCACATCAGGGTTTCGAGCTTTCTTT. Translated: CASSATSGFRAFF.

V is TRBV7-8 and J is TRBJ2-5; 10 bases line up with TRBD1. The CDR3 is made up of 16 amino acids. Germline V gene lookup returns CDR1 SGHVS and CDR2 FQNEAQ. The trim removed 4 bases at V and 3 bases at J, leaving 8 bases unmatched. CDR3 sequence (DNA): TGTGCCAGCAGCTCCACATCCGGGACAGGGGAAGAGACCCAGTACTTC. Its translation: CASSSTSGTGEETQYF.

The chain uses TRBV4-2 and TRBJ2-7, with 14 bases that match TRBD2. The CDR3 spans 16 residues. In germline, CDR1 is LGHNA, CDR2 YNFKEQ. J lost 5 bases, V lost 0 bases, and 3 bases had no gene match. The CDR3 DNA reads TGTGCCAGCAGCCAAGATGGGACTAGCGGGAGCCACGAGCAGTACTTC. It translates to CASSQDGTSGSHEQYF.

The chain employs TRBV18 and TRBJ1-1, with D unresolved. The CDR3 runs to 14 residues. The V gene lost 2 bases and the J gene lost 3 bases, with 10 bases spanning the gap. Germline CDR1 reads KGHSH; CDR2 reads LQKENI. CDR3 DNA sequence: TGTGCCAGCTCACCAGTCTTCGGGGACACTGAAGCTTTCTTT. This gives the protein CASSPVFGDTEAFF.

CDR3 coding DNA: TGCGCCAGCAGCGACCGACTAGCGGGGGCCCGAAGCAATGAGCAGTTCTTC. This translates into CASSDRLAGARSNEQFF. V usage is TRBV5-1 and J usage is TRBJ2-1, with 12 bases fitting TRBD2. Germline lookup yields CDR1 SGHRS and CDR2 YFSETQ. CDR3 length: 17 amino acids. Germline trimming cut 4 bases from V and 6 bases from J; bases unmatched to any gene: 11.

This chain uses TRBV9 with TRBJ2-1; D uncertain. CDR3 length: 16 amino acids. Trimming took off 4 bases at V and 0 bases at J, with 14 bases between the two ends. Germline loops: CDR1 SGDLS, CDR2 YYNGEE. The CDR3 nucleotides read TGTGCCAGCAGCTTAAGGAGCTCGAGCTCCTACAATGAGCAGTTCTTC. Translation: CASSLRSSSSYNEQFF.